This T cell receptor beta chain was recovered during a study of CD8 T cells in ankylosing spondylitis. Notes on the study in general: Typical of ankylosing spondylitis blood, it appeared, was a TCR beta motif of 7 or 8 highly homologous variants. Significant enrichment of disease-linked clones was reportedly seen in matched ankylosing spondylitis synovial fluid.

The authors made TCR beta libraries by quantitative 5'-RACE with molecular barcodes. MiXCR, applied by TCRdb to the 5' RACE reads, yields one record per CDR3 protein. The sample holds approximately 100,000 distinct CDR3 sequences; roughly 8% are singletons and the top ten take 9.9%. This clonotype showed up many times. No antigen is known for it. The CDR3 covers 14 residues. The V gene lost 6 bases and the J gene lost 5 bases, with 14 bases spanning the gap. Germline loops: CDR1 LNHDA, CDR2 SQIVND (reference sequence). Sequenced input: blood, either unsorted or a sorted T cell fraction (not recorded which). The sequence was obtained from a male donor with ankylosing spondylitis or in good health (not recorded which). This sequence joins TRBV19 and TRBJ1-3; weak D call: TRBD1 (6 bases). CDR3 loop: CASSNQGNRNTIYF. The CDR3 region has the DNA TGTGCCAGTAGCAACCAGGGGAACAGAAACACCATATATTTT.